One TCR beta chain is described in this entry. Time point noted: persistent/refractory GD, antithyroid drugs over 5 years with positive TRAb. Preparation of the TCR library used RNA extracted from PBMCs. Construction of the TCR beta libraries employed iRepertoire HTBI primers in conjunction with Arm-PCR of CDR3 regions. TCRdb fed the multiplex PCR reads into MiXCR, producing one record per CDR3 protein. The sample yields some 420,000 distinct CDR3 sequences, approximately 23% seen once. The data were obtained in a study of regulatory T cells in long-lasting Graves disease. Germline V gene lookup returns CDR1 SGHRS and CDR2 YFSETQ. The V and J ends lost 0 bases and 4 bases respectively, with 10 bases between them. This CDR3 has 14 amino acids.

The input for sequencing was peripheral blood mononuclear cells (PBMCs), taken when the disease was refractory, from a patient treated with antithyroid drugs. The V gene is TRBV5-1, the J gene TRBJ2-5; D call uncertain. This clonotype was sampled from a female donor with Graves disease. The CDR3 DNA is TGCGCCAGCAGCTTGGATTCGCTGCGAGAGACCCAGTACTTC. It encodes CASSLDSLRETQYF.